The 30 T cell receptor beta chains below were found in one sample sequenced in a study of OX40 agonist ivuxolimab in advanced cancers. TCRdb's copy holds only in-frame clones and misses some; the assay was immunoSEQ multiplex PCR. This sample carries tens of thousands of clones, 83% of them seen once, and the ten largest clones take 3.1%. This specimen was CD4+ or CD8+ T cells sorted from blood, taken in a trial of the OX40 agonist ivuxolimab. Every receptor here comes from an adult with an advanced solid tumor such as melanoma, head and neck, liver or kidney cancer.

The chain recombines TRBV19 with TRBJ2-5; D uncertain. V dropped 3 bases and J dropped 1 base, with 18 bases sitting between them. Per germline, CDR1 LNHDA and CDR2 SQIVND (reference sequence). The CDR3 extends over 17 amino acids. The CDR3 loop reads CASSIQATGPSQETQYF. In nucleotides, the CDR3 is TGTGCCAGTAGTATCCAGGCGACTGGACCGAGCCAAGAGACCCAGTACTTC. The full variable domain, in which reference TRBV19 and TRBJ2-5 provide the parts outside the CDR3, is DGGITQSPKYLFRKEGQNVTLSCEQNLNHDAMYWYRQDPGQGLRLIYYSQIVNDFQKGDIAEGYSVSREKKESFPLTVTSAQKNPTAFYLCASSIQATGPSQETQYFGPGTRLLVL.

This chain uses TRBV5-6 with TRBJ1-5; 8 nucleotides line up with TRBD1. V lost 4 bases, J lost 7 bases, and 10 bases stayed unmatched. The germline V gene encodes CDR1 SGHDT and CDR2 YYEEEE. This CDR3 contains 15 residues. CDR3: CASSTKSGGIQPQHF. The CDR3, as DNA: TGTGCCAGCAGCACCAAGTCAGGGGGCATACAGCCCCAGCATTTT.

The J gene is TRBJ2-1, the V gene TRBV7-8, with D unclear. The length of the CDR3 is 15 residues. The V end was cut by 1 base, the J end by 1 base, with 8 bases between. Looked up from germline, CDR1 is SGHVS and CDR2 is FQNEAQ. The CDR3 protein is CASSLGSVSYNEQFF. CDR3 coding DNA: TGTGCCAGCAGCTTAGGTTCCGTTTCCTACAATGAGCAGTTCTTC. The full variable domain, with the rest looked up from reference TRBV7-8 and TRBJ2-1, is GAGVSQSPRYKVAKRGQDVALRCDPISGHVSLFWYQQALGQGPEFLTYFQNEAQLDKSGLPSDRFFAERPEGSVSTLKIQRTQQEDSAVYLCASSLGSVSYNEQFFGPGTRLTVL.

The V call is TRBV2, the J call TRBJ2-7; perhaps TRBD1 as D (6 bases). Germline CDR1 is SNHLY and CDR2 is FYNNEI. V lost 6 bases to trimming and J lost 5 bases, with 17 bases between them. The CDR3 spans 14 residues. Here the CDR3 reads CASRRTATGNEQYF. In nucleotides, the CDR3 is TGTGCCAGCAGGAGGACGGCTACAGGGAACGAGCAGTACTTC.

The V and J genes are TRBV18 and TRBJ2-3; 11 bases line up with TRBD2. The CDR3 is 17 residues long. The ends lost 3 bases at V and 0 bases at J; junction bases unmatched: 5. The germline gives CDR1 KGHSH, CDR2 LQKENI. This CDR3 reads CASSPLAGGTSTDTQYF. The CDR3 region has the DNA TGTGCCAGCTCACCTCTAGCGGGAGGCACCAGCACAGATACGCAGTATTTT.

The chain employs TRBV11-2 and TRBJ2-3; D unclear. The CDR3 is 14 residues long. Germline CDR1 SGHAT, CDR2 FQNNGV. V lost 0 bases and J 5 bases, leaving 9 bases between the germline ends. CDR3 amino acids: CASSLDRGVDTQYF. As DNA, the CDR3 is TGTGCCAGCAGCTTAGATCGTGGGGTAGATACGCAGTATTTT.

The V call is TRBV6-5, the J call TRBJ2-1; possibly TRBD1 or TRBD2 for D (6 bases each). The germline gives CDR1 MNHEY, CDR2 SVGAGI. The CDR3 spans 16 residues. The V gene lost 2 bases and the J gene lost 9 bases, with 20 bases spanning the gap. The chain's CDR3 is CASSYTWDTGAGEQFF. Written as DNA, the CDR3 is TGTGCCAGCAGTTACACCTGGGACACGGGAGCCGGTGAGCAGTTCTTC.

The V and J genes are TRBV19 and TRBJ1-5; D gene uncertain. The germline V gene encodes CDR1 LNHDA and CDR2 SQIVND (reference sequence). The CDR3 has 14 amino acids. The ends were cut back, 8 bases at V and 7 bases at J, with 18 bases in the middle. In nucleotides, the CDR3 is TGTGCCAGTCGACCAAGAGAGGTACGGCAGCCCCAGCATTTT. Amino acid sequence: CASRPREVRQPQHF. The complete variable domain, with remaining parts taken from reference TRBV19 and TRBJ1-5, reads DGGITQSPKYLFRKEGQNVTLSCEQNLNHDAMYWYRQDPGQGLRLIYYSQIVNDFQKGDIAEGYSVSREKKESFPLTVTSAQKNPTAFYLCASRPREVRQPQHFGDGTRLSIL.

The chain links TRBV18 to TRBJ2-3; 13 bases match TRBD2. CDR1 is KGHSH, CDR2 LQKENI, per germline. The CDR3 is made up of 15 amino acids. J gave up 7 bases and V 8 bases, and 9 bases lay outside the gene matches. The DNA of the CDR3 is TGTGCCAGCGCCGACGGGACTAGCGGGATCCATACGCAGTATTTT. Translation: CASADGTSGIHTQYF.

This chain uses TRBV27 with TRBJ1-6; tentatively, D is TRBD1 (5 bases). Germline CDR1 reads MNHEY; CDR2 reads SMNVEV (reference sequence). The CDR3 is made up of 15 amino acids. Trimming stripped 2 bases from V and 10 bases from J, with 15 bases between. This CDR3 reads CASSLRRFGGSPLHF. CDR3 sequence (DNA): TGTGCCAGCAGTTTACGCCGGTTCGGGGGATCACCCCTCCACTTT.

The chain combines TRBV2 with TRBJ2-5; TRBD2 matches 12 bases. The DNA matches TRBJ2-7 better at its end, which makes the J call doubtful. Per the germline V gene, CDR1 is SNHLY and CDR2 is FYNNEI. This CDR3 has 17 residues. CDR3 sequence reads: CASSETSGGAPVYEQYF. The CDR3 nucleotides are TGTGCCAGCAGTGAGACTAGCGGGGGAGCCCCAGTCTACGAGCAGTACTTC.

The chain recombines TRBV6-5 with TRBJ2-7, with 8 bases aligning to TRBD1. Trimming removed 6 bases from V and 3 bases from J; junction bases left unmatched: 10. Germline-derived CDR1 and CDR2 are MNHEY and SVGAGI. CDR3 size: 15 residues. Written as DNA, the CDR3 is TGTGCCAGCAGCCGGGGCCGGGACAGGTTCTACGAGCAGTACTTC. Residues: CASSRGRDRFYEQYF.

The CDR3 DNA is TGTGCCAGCAGCTCCCCACGAAGGGCTAATGAAAAACTGTTTTTT. It specifies CASSSPRRANEKLFF. The rearrangement uses TRBV28 and TRBJ1-4, with D unclear. Trimming took off 6 bases at V and 3 bases at J, with 14 bases between the two ends. From germline, CDR1 is MDHEN and CDR2 SYDVKM. This CDR3 is built from 15 residues.

The chain recombines TRBV5-4 with TRBJ2-3; tentative D call: TRBD2 (6 bases). There are 14 residues in the CDR3. V was pared by 4 bases and J by 5 bases, with 14 bases between. Germline loops: CDR1 SGHNT, CDR2 YYREEE (reference sequence). CDR3 DNA: TGTGCCAGCAGCCAGGGACTGTTTGAAGATACGCAGTATTTT. It encodes CASSQGLFEDTQYF.

This chain uses TRBV19 with TRBJ1-6; D unresolved. Germline CDR1 is LNHDA and CDR2 is SQIVND (reference sequence). Trimming shortened V by 5 bases and J by 10 bases, and 18 bases separated the two germline ends. CDR3 length: 15 amino acids. This CDR3 reads CASSRVGQINSPLHF. The CDR3 coding sequence is TGTGCCAGTAGTCGCGTGGGTCAGATCAACTCACCCCTCCACTTT.

V usage is TRBV19 and J usage is TRBJ1-3, with D possibly being TRBD1 (6 bases). The CDR3 covers 13 residues. Germline V gene sequence: CDR1 LNHDA, CDR2 SQIVND (reference sequence). Deletions cut 7 bases from V and 1 base from J, with 8 bases between. CDR3 protein: CASTGQSGNTIYF. CDR3 DNA: TGTGCCAGTACGGGACAATCTGGAAACACCATATATTTT.

V and J are TRBV28 and TRBJ2-1; TRBD1 might be the D (6 bases). V was shortened by 3 bases and J by 4 bases, with 16 bases between the two germline ends. The CDR3 runs 16 residues. CDR1 MDHEN and CDR2 SYDVKM come from the germline V gene. The CDR3 region has the DNA TGTGCCAGCAGTTTCGGCCAGGGGCGTTATTACAATGAGCAGTTCTTC. Residues: CASSFGQGRYYNEQFF.

This sequence joins TRBV2 and TRBJ2-5; the match to TRBD2 covers 8 bases. Germline assignment: CDR1 SNHLY and CDR2 FYNNEI. Trimming cost V 6 bases and J 5 bases; bases outside gene matches: 14. This CDR3 is built from 16 residues. The chain's CDR3 is CASRREKAGVTETQYF. CDR3 nucleotides: TGTGCCAGCAGGCGGGAGAAAGCGGGAGTTACGGAGACCCAGTACTTC. The full variable domain, its missing parts supplied by reference TRBV2 and TRBJ2-5, is EPEVTQTPSHQVTQMGQEVILRCVPISNHLYFYWYRQILGQKVEFLVSFYNNEISEKSEIFDDQFSVERPDGSNFTLKIRSTKLEDSAMYFCASRREKAGVTETQYFGPGTRLLVL.

The table lists this clone with a few counts. The chain links TRBV11-2 to TRBJ1-2; TRBD1 matches at 7 bases. V was pared by 5 bases and J by 3 bases, with 3 bases of the junction left unmatched. From germline, CDR1 is SGHAT and CDR2 FQNNGV. The CDR3 loop spans 13 amino acids. The CDR3: CASSPDRDYGYTF. In DNA, the CDR3 is TGTGCCAGCAGCCCCGACAGGGACTATGGCTACACCTTC.

The rearrangement links TRBV30 to TRBJ2-1; 12 positions agree with TRBD2. J gave up 9 bases and V 4 bases, and 16 bases lay outside the gene matches. This CDR3 is built from 17 residues. CDR1 GTSNPN and CDR2 SVGIG come from the germline V gene (reference sequence). The CDR3 nucleotides read TGTGCCTGGACCACCAACGAAAGACTAGCGGGAGCAGGTGAGCAGTTCTTC. This gives the protein CAWTTNERLAGAGEQFF.

CDR3: CSVDFSGANVLTF. The CDR3 nucleotides read TGCAGCGTTGATTTCTCTGGGGCCAACGTCCTGACTTTC. This chain uses TRBV29-1 with TRBJ2-6, with D uncertain. Germline V gives CDR1 SQVTM, CDR2 ANQGSEA. Trimming left V 3 bases short and J 0 bases short, with 3 bases between. CDR3 size: 13 residues.

A single count supports this clone. This sequence joins TRBV30 and TRBJ1-6, with D tentatively TRBD1 (5 bases). The CDR3 runs 14 residues. Germline CDR1 and CDR2: GTSNPN and SVGIG (reference sequence). V was trimmed by 4 bases and J by 1 base, leaving 8 bases between them. The CDR3 bases are TGTGCCTGGATGCCAGGGTCCTATAATTCACCCCTCCACTTT. Protein: CAWMPGSYNSPLHF.

The chain uses TRBV6-1 and TRBJ1-5, with TRBD1 identical over 7 bases. The CDR3 consists of 14 residues. Germline assignment: CDR1 MNHNS and CDR2 SASEGT. V shed 6 bases and J 6 bases; nucleotides not matched to a gene: 8. CDR3 nucleotide sequence: TGTGCCAGCAGATCAACAGGGGAGAGTCAGCCCCAGCATTTT. It is translated as CASRSTGESQPQHF.

In this sample, this clone turned up once. The gene calls are TRBV6-5 and TRBJ2-7, with a tentative D call TRBD1 (6 bases). This CDR3 is 14 amino acids long. V was pared by 6 bases and J by 2 bases, with 14 bases between. Looked up from germline, CDR1 is MNHEY and CDR2 is SVGAGI. CDR3 DNA: TGTGCCAGCAGCAGAGACAGGCCTCCCTACGAGCAGTACTTC. Protein product: CASSRDRPPYEQYF.

This clone has a single count. The rearrangement uses TRBV2 and TRBJ2-2, with D unclear. The CDR3 runs to 16 residues. The germline V gene has CDR1 SNHLY and CDR2 FYNNEI. Trimming left V 8 bases short and J 0 bases short, with 16 bases between. For the CDR3, the DNA is TGTGCCAGCCGGCGGCTCCGAGGTTCGAACACCGGGGAGCTGTTTTTT. This sequence encodes CASRRLRGSNTGELFF.

This chain uses TRBV5-1 with TRBJ2-3; D possibly corresponds to TRBD1 (5 bases). CDR1 SGHRS and CDR2 YFSETQ come from the germline V gene. The V end lost 4 bases, the J end lost 0 bases, and 15 bases lay between the germline ends. The CDR3 sequence is 16 residues long. CDR3 nucleotide sequence: TGCGCCAGCAGCCTCCAGGGCAGGGCGAGCACAGATACGCAGTATTTT. Residues: CASSLQGRASTDTQYF.

CDR3 sequence (DNA): TGTGCCAGCAGTGAAGCTAGAGGGGGCAACACTGAAGCTTTCTTT. This sequence encodes CASSEARGGNTEAFF. This chain joins TRBV6-1 and TRBJ1-1; 7 bases align to TRBD1. The length of the CDR3 is 15 residues. After removal of 0 bases from V and 2 bases from J, the junction contained 3 bases not matched to a gene. Germline loops: CDR1 MNHNS, CDR2 SASEGT.

This clone was counted many times. The genes are TRBV27 and TRBJ1-4, with a weak D call TRBD1 (6 bases). V lost 1 base, J lost 7 bases, and 13 bases lay in between. This CDR3 comprises 15 residues. The germline V gene encodes CDR1 MNHEY and CDR2 SMNVEV (reference sequence). CDR3 nucleotides: TGTGCCAGCAGTTTATTCAGGGGAGGGCGTGAAAAACTGTTTTTT. As protein: CASSLFRGGREKLFF.

This chain joins TRBV28 and TRBJ2-1; 11 bases agree with TRBD1. Germline assignment: CDR1 MDHEN and CDR2 SYDVKM. The CDR3 consists of 16 residues. V lost 6 bases to trimming and J lost 9 bases; unmatched junction nucleotides: 13. CDR3 residues: CASSRGQGAVESEQFF. The CDR3 coding sequence is TGTGCCAGCAGCCGAGGACAGGGGGCTGTTGAGAGTGAGCAGTTCTTC.

The chain couples TRBV2 to TRBJ2-7; 9 nucleotides agree with TRBD2. Germline values: CDR1 SNHLY, CDR2 FYNNEI. The trim removed 5 bases at V and 7 bases at J, leaving 12 bases unmatched. The CDR3 has 15 amino acids. As DNA, the CDR3 is TGTGCCAGCAGTCCAGTAGCGGGGGCTTCGTTAGAGCAGTACTTC. Translated, it gives CASSPVAGASLEQYF. The whole variable domain, filled in from reference TRBV2 and TRBJ2-7, reads EPEVTQTPSHQVTQMGQEVILRCVPISNHLYFYWYRQILGQKVEFLVSFYNNEISEKSEIFDDQFSVERPDGSNFTLKIRSTKLEDSAMYFCASSPVAGASLEQYFGPGTRLTVT.